This TCR beta chain stems from a study of neurological immune-mediated disorders. Background on the study: Of the multiple sclerosis patients, 34 in total, about 30 were relapsing-remitting and 3 were secondary progressive.

The germline V and J ends were trimmed by 2 bases and 6 bases, with 10 bases remaining between them. The germline CDR1 and CDR2 sequences are SGHDN and FVKESK. This CDR3 has 14 residues. This clonotype was detected many times. The antigen is not known. TCRdb recomputed calls from the 5' RACE reads with MiXCR, one row per CDR3 protein. The data hold roughly 66,000 distinct CDR3 sequences, with 4.8% observed a single time. The unsorted libraries had their origin in 2 million PBMCs stored at -80 C. Study-level results: One related-CDR3 cluster, identified by phylogenetic grouping, held the repertoires of 18 of 34 multiple sclerosis patients and was a possible signature.

The sample taken for sequencing was PBMCs. The V gene is TRBV14, the J gene TRBJ2-2, with unresolved D. The source of this sequence is a woman in her 70s with multiple sclerosis. The chain's CDR3 is CASSQNGRAGELFF. In nucleotides, the CDR3 is TGTGCCAGCAGCCAAAACGGTCGCGCCGGGGAGCTGTTTTTT.